The 15 T cell receptor beta chains in this list originate from one sample, sequenced in a study of control samples from healthy donors and cancer patients. TCRdb's copy holds only in-frame clones and misses some; the assay was immunoSEQ multiplex PCR. The data contain around 130,000 clones, approximately 89% of them seen just once; the ten biggest clones take up approximately 7.5%. The sequenced sample consisted of PBMCs. These receptors were taken from a man over 45 with head and neck cancer.

This clone was found once. For the CDR3, the DNA is TGTGCCAGCAGTATCAACGTCGGGGTGCGGAATGGCTACACCTTC. Amino acid sequence: CASSINVGVRNGYTF. V and J are TRBV7-9 and TRBJ1-2; D is ambiguous. Per germline, CDR1 SEHNR and CDR2 FQNEAQ (reference sequence). V lost 6 bases, J lost 6 bases, and 20 bases lay in between. The CDR3 consists of 15 residues.

This chain links TRBV6-5 with TRBJ2-1, with unresolved D. This CDR3 comprises 13 residues. Germline CDR1 is MNHEY and CDR2 is SVGAGI. Trimming removed 0 bases at V and 7 bases at J, with 7 bases between. The CDR3 reads CASSYSGKNEQFF. The CDR3 DNA follows: TGTGCCAGCAGTTACTCGGGAAAGAATGAGCAGTTCTTC.

The rearrangement uses TRBV2 and TRBJ1-6; 7 nucleotides match TRBD1. CDR1 and CDR2 from the germline V gene are SNHLY and FYNNEI. V dropped 7 bases and J dropped 7; count of bases not matched to a gene: 7. CDR3 length equals 14 residues. The CDR3 DNA reads as TGTGCCAGCACTTGGACAGGAGGAAATTCACCCCTCCACTTT. This encodes CASTWTGGNSPLHF.

The CDR3 DNA follows: TGTGCCAGCAGTCGCAGGCAGAAGAACACTGAAGCTTTCTTT. Translated, it gives CASSRRQKNTEAFF. V is TRBV7-3 and J is TRBJ1-1, with D unresolved. There are 14 residues in the CDR3. With 6 bases removed from V and 1 base from J, the gap between germline ends came to 12 bases. Germline CDR1 and CDR2: SGHTA and FQGTGA.

The chain combines TRBV9 with TRBJ2-2, with D maybe TRBD2 (5 bases). Germline V gene sequence: CDR1 SGDLS, CDR2 YYNGEE. The CDR3 totals 13 residues. The ends were cut back, 0 bases at V and 6 bases at J, with 6 bases in the middle. The CDR3 is CASSVGGSGELFF. CDR3 DNA: TGTGCCAGCAGCGTAGGAGGGTCCGGGGAGCTGTTTTTT.

V is TRBV5-4 and J is TRBJ2-1, with 9 bases lining up with TRBD2. The CDR3 is 14 amino acids. The trim removed 6 bases at V and 10 bases at J, leaving 11 bases unmatched. Per germline, CDR1 SGHNT and CDR2 YYREEE (reference sequence). CDR3 nucleotides: TGTGCCAGCAACCCGGGACTAGCTACCCGCGAGCAGTTCTTC. Protein sequence: CASNPGLATREQFF. The variable domain in full, with the rest retrieved from reference TRBV5-4 and TRBJ2-1, is ETGVTQSPTHLIKTRGQQVTLRCSSQSGHNTVSWYQQALGQGPQFIFQYYREEENGRGNFPPRFSGLQFPNYSSELNVNALELDDSALYLCASNPGLATREQFFGPGTRLTVL.

This rearrangement joins TRBV7-2 to TRBJ2-2, with TRBD2 identical over 7 bases. CDR1 is SGHTA, CDR2 FQGNSA, per germline. CDR3 length equals 16 residues. V was clipped by 2 bases and J by 3 bases; unmatched bases: 6. The CDR3 DNA follows: TGTGCCAGCAGCTTACGTGGGAGGGTCGACACCGGGGAGCTGTTTTTT. Amino acid sequence: CASSLRGRVDTGELFF.

This chain connects TRBV5-5 to TRBJ1-1; a possible D gene is TRBD1 (5 bases). Trimming shortened V by 4 bases and J by 0 bases, and 13 bases separated the two germline ends. The CDR3 sequence is 15 residues long. Germline V CDR1 and CDR2: SGHKS, YYEKEE (reference sequence). CDR3 loop: CASSPQTALNTEAFF. As DNA, the CDR3 is TGTGCCAGCAGCCCCCAGACAGCCCTGAACACTGAAGCTTTCTTT. Drawing the rest from reference TRBV5-5 and TRBJ1-1, the complete variable domain is DAGVTQSPTHLIKTRGQQVTLRCSPISGHKSVSWYQQVLGQGPQFIFQYYEKEERGRGNFPDRFSARQFPNYSSELNVNALLLGDSALYLCASSPQTALNTEAFFGQGTRLTVV.

This clone was detected only once. This sequence joins TRBV19 and TRBJ1-1; no clear D. Trimming removed 4 bases at V and 7 bases at J, with 7 bases between. The CDR3 loop spans 11 amino acids. Germline-derived CDR1 and CDR2 are LNHDA and SQIVND (reference sequence). The CDR3 spells CASSTSGEAFF. In nucleotides, the CDR3 is TGTGCCAGTAGTACATCAGGTGAAGCTTTCTTT.

This clone was counted once. CDR3 coding DNA: TGTGCCTTCCTACTAGCGGGGGGCTACGAGCAGTACTTC. Its translation: CAFLLAGGYEQYF. The chain combines TRBV30 with TRBJ2-7; TRBD2 agrees at 12 bases. Per the germline V gene, CDR1 is GTSNPN and CDR2 is SVGIG (reference sequence). V shed 7 bases and J 3 bases; nucleotides not matched to a gene: 4. The CDR3 is made up of 13 amino acids.

V usage is TRBV7-9 and J usage is TRBJ1-2, with D perhaps matching TRBD1 (5 bases). V lost 7 bases and J lost 1, with 13 bases in between. The CDR3 has 14 residues. Germline CDR1 reads SEHNR; CDR2 reads FQNEAQ (reference sequence). Here the CDR3 DNA reads TGTGCCAGCACCCTCGACAGTCTTAACTATGGCTACACCTTC. Translated: CASTLDSLNYGYTF.

V usage is TRBV7-9 and J usage is TRBJ1-1; the D gene is possibly TRBD1 (5 bases). V lost 5 bases, J lost 3 bases, and 10 bases lay in between. The CDR3 totals 13 residues. Germline loops: CDR1 SEHNR, CDR2 FQNEAQ (reference sequence). This CDR3 is CASSPGTYTEAFF. CDR3 coding DNA: TGTGCCAGCAGCCCGGGGACTTACACTGAAGCTTTCTTT.

The rearrangement links TRBV18 to TRBJ1-1, with 7 positions matching TRBD1. The CDR3 has 12 amino acids. The trim removed 3 bases at V and 8 bases at J, leaving 3 bases unmatched. The V gene's germline CDR1 is KGHSH and CDR2 LQKENI. The CDR3, as DNA: TGTGCCAGCTCACCTTCAGGGGGAGAAGCTTTCTTT. Its protein product is CASSPSGGEAFF.

This chain uses TRBV19 with TRBJ1-3, with D tentatively TRBD1 (5 bases). This CDR3 is built from 14 residues. Germline CDR1 and CDR2: LNHDA and SQIVND (reference sequence). The ends were cut back, 6 bases at V and 0 bases at J, with 9 bases in the middle. The CDR3 DNA follows: TGTGCCAGTAGGACAGCGGACTCTGGAAACACCATATATTTT. Translated, it gives CASRTADSGNTIYF. The whole variable domain, filled in from reference TRBV19 and TRBJ1-3, reads DGGITQSPKYLFRKEGQNVTLSCEQNLNHDAMYWYRQDPGQGLRLIYYSQIVNDFQKGDIAEGYSVSREKKESFPLTVTSAQKNPTAFYLCASRTADSGNTIYFGEGSWLTVV.

CDR3 region: CASSPSAGGFANEQFF. DNA of the CDR3: TGTGCCAGCAGCCCTTCAGCGGGGGGGTTCGCCAATGAGCAGTTCTTC. The J gene is TRBJ2-1, the V gene TRBV7-9; 10 bases align to TRBD2. There are 16 residues in the CDR3. Germline loops: CDR1 SEHNR, CDR2 FQNEAQ (reference sequence). The V segment lost 5 bases and the J segment 6 bases; nucleotides outside the gene matches: 10.